This T cell receptor (beta chain) is drawn from a study of T cells in Graves' hyperthyroidism and ophthalmopathy. Study context: At the time of initial diagnosis and before any treatment, peripheral blood was collected.

Thyroid ultrasound and orbital computed tomography, with clinical symptoms and serum thyroxine and TRAb, informed diagnoses. In germline, CDR1 is MNHNS, CDR2 SASEGT. The CDR3 is 15 amino acids. The V end lost 2 bases, the J end lost 5 bases, and 15 bases lay between the germline ends. The TCR beta CDR3 regions underwent amplification using RNA transcripts as the source. During a first-round RT-PCR of the TCR CDR3, the HTBI primer set was used. In TCRdb, the multiplex PCR reads were re-called with MiXCR into one record per CDR3 protein. Seen here are 300,000 to 400,000 distinct CDR3 sequences, roughly 18% observed once, and the top ten hold approximately 49%.

The sample was blood. This chain joins TRBV6-1 and TRBJ1-2; weak D call: TRBD1 (6 bases). The TCR was taken from a woman in her forties or fifties with Graves' hyperthyroidism. The DNA for the CDR3 is TGTGCCAGCAGTGAAAACCCACAGGGTGGATATGGCTACACCTTC. Its protein product is CASSENPQGGYGYTF.